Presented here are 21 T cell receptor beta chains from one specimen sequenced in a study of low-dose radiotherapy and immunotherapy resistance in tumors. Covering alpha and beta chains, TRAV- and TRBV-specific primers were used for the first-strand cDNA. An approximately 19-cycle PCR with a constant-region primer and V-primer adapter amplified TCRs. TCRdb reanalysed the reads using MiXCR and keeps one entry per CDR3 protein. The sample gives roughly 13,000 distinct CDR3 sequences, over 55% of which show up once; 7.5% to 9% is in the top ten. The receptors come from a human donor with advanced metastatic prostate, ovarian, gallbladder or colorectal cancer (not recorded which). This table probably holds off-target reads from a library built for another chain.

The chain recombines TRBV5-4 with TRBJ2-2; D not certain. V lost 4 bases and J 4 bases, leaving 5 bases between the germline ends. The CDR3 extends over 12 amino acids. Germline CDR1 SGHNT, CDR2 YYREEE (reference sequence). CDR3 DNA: TGTGCCAGCAGCCAAACCACCGGGGAGCTGTTTTTT. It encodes CASSQTTGELFF.

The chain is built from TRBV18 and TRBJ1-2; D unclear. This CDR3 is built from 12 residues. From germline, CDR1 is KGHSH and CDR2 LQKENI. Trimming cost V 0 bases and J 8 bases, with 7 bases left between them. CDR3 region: CASSPPHEGYTF. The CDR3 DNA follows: TGTGCCAGCTCACCACCTCACGAGGGCTACACCTTC.

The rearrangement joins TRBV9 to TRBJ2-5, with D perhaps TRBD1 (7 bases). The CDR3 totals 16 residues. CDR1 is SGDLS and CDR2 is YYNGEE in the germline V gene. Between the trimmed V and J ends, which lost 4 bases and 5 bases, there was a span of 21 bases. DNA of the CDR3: TGTGCCAGCAGCCCTGGGGGGCAGGGGGTAAAGGAGACCCAGTACTTC. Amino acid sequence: CASSPGGQGVKETQYF.

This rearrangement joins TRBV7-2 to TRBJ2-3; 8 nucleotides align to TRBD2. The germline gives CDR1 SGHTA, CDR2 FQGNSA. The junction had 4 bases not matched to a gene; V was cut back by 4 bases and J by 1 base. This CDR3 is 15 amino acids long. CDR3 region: CASSSPTSGTDTQYF. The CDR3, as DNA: TGTGCCAGCAGCTCCCCGACTAGCGGCACAGATACGCAGTATTTT.

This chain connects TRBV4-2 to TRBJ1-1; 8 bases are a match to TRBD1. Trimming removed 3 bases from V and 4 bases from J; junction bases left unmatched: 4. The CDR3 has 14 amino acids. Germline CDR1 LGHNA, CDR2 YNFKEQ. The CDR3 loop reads CASSQDREGTEAFF. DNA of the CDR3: TGTGCCAGCAGCCAGGACAGGGAGGGCACTGAAGCTTTCTTT.

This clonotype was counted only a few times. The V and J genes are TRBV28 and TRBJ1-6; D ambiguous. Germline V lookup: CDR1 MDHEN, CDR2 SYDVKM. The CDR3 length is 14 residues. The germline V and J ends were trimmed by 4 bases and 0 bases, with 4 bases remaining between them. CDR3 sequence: CASSSGSYNSPLHF. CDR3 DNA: TGTGCCAGCAGTTCGGGCTCCTATAATTCACCCCTCCACTTT.

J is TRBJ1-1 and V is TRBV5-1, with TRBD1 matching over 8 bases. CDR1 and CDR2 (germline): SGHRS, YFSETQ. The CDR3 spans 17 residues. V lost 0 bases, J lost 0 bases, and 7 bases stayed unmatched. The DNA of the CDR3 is TGCGCCAGCAGCTTGGGGAGGACAGGGATCCTGAACACTGAAGCTTTCTTT. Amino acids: CASSLGRTGILNTEAFF.

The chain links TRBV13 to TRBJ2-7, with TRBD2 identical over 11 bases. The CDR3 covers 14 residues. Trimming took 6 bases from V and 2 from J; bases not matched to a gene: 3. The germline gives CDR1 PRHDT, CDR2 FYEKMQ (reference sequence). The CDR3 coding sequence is TGTGCCAGCAGGCCGGGACTAGCGGCCTACGAGCAGTACTTC. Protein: CASRPGLAAYEQYF.

The CDR3 loop reads CSASEGAGYGYTF. Written as DNA, the CDR3 is TGCAGTGCTAGTGAGGGGGCTGGCTATGGCTACACCTTC. The rearrangement links TRBV20-1 to TRBJ1-2; 7 positions match TRBD1. CDR1 DFQATT and CDR2 SNEGSKA come from the germline V gene (reference sequence). V lost 3 bases and J lost 4; bases outside the gene matches: 5. The CDR3 extends over 13 amino acids.

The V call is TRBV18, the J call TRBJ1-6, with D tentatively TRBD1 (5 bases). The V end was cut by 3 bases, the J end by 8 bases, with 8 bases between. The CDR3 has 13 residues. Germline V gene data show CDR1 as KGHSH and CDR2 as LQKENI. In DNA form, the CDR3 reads TGTGCCAGCTCACCCGCGGGGGATTCACCCCTCCACTTT. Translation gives CASSPAGDSPLHF.

This CDR3 is CASSPSVAGATGELFF. The CDR3 nucleotides read TGTGCCAGCTCACCATCTGTAGCGGGAGCGACCGGGGAGCTGTTTTTT. The chain carries TRBV18 and TRBJ2-2; 9 nucleotides line up with TRBD2. Germline loops: CDR1 KGHSH, CDR2 LQKENI. The CDR3 length is 16 residues. Losses at the gene ends were 2 bases for V and 5 bases for J; bases not matched to a gene: 6.

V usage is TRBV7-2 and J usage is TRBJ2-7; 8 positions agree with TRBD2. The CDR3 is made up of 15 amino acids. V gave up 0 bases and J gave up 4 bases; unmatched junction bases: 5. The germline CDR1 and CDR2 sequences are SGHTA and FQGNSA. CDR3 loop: CASSLARGAMYEQYF. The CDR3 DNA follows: TGTGCCAGCAGCTTAGCGCGGGGGGCAATGTACGAGCAGTACTTC.

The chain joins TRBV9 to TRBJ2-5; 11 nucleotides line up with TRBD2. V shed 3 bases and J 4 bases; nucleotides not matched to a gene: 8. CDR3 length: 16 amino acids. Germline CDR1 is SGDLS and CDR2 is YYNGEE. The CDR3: CASSALRGLAGETQYF. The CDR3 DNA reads TGTGCCAGCAGCGCCCTACGAGGACTAGCGGGAGAGACCCAGTACTTC.

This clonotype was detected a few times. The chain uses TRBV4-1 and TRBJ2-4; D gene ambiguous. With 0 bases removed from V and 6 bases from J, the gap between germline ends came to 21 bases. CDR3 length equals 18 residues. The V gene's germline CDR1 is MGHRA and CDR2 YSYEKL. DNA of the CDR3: TGCGCCAGCAGCCAAGATCCGACGTTAGACTGGGGTGGAAACATTCAGTACTTC. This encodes CASSQDPTLDWGGNIQYF.

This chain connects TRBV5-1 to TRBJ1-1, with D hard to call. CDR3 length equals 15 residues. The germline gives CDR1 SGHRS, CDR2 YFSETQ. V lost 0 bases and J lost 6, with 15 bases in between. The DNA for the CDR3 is TGCGCCAGCAGCTTGGGTTCAGGAGTAACGGCTGAAGCTTTCTTT. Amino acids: CASSLGSGVTAEAFF.

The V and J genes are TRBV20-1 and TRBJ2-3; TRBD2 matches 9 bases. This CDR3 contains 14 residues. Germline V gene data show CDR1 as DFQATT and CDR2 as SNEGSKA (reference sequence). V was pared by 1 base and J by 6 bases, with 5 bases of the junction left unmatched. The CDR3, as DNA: TGCAGTGCTAGAGTAGCGGGGGAAGGGGATACGCAGTATTTT. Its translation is CSARVAGEGDTQYF.

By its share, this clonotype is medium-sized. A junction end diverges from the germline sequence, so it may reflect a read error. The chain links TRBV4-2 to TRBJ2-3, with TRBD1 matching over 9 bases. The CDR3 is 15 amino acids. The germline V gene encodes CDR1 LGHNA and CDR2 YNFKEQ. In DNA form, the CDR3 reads TGTGCCAGCAGCCAAGGGACAGGGGACACAGATGCGCAGTATTTT. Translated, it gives CASSQGTGDTDAQYF.

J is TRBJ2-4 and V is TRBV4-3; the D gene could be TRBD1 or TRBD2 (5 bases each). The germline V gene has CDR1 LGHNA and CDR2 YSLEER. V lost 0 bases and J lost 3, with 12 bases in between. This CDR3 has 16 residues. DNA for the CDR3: TGCGCCAGCAGCCAAGAGGGACCAAAAGACAAAAACATTCAGTACTTC. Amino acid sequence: CASSQEGPKDKNIQYF.

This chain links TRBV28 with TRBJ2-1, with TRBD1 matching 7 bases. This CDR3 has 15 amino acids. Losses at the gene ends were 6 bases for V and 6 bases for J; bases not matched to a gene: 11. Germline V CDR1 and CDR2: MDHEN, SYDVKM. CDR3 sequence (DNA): TGTGCCAGCAGCTCTGGGCAGGGGGTGGGCAATGAGCAGTTCTTC. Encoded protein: CASSSGQGVGNEQFF. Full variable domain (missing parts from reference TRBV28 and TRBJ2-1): DVKVTQSSRYLVKRTGEKVFLECVQDMDHENMFWYRQDPGLGLRLIYFSYDVKMKEKGDIPEGYSVSREKKERFSLILESASTNQTSMYLCASSSGQGVGNEQFFGPGTRLTVL.

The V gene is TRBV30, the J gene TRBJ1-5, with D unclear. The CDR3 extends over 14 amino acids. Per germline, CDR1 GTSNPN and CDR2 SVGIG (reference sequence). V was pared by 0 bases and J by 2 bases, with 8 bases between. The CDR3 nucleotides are TGTGCCTGGAGTGTACGGGTCGGCAATCAGCCCCAGCATTTT. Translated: CAWSVRVGNQPQHF.

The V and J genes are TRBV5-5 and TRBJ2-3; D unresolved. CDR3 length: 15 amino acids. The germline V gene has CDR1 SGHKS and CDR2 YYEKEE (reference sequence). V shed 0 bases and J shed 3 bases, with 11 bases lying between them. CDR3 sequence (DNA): TGTGCCAGCAGCTTGGAGGGCGTGGGTACAGATACGCAGTATTTT. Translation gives CASSLEGVGTDTQYF. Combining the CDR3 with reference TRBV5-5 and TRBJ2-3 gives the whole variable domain DAGVTQSPTHLIKTRGQQVTLRCSPISGHKSVSWYQQVLGQGPQFIFQYYEKEERGRGNFPDRFSARQFPNYSSELNVNALLLGDSALYLCASSLEGVGTDTQYFGPGTRLTVL.